This T cell receptor beta chain was retrieved from a study of T cells in Graves' hyperthyroidism and ophthalmopathy. Germline V CDR1 and CDR2: SGHNT, YYREEE (reference sequence). The V end lost 4 bases, the J end lost 6 bases, and 11 bases lay between the germline ends. The CDR3 is 13 residues long. A few counts support this clonotype. Researchers amplified the TCR beta CDR3 regions from RNA transcripts. During a first-round RT-PCR of the TCR CDR3, the HTBI primer set was used. TCRdb used MiXCR to reprocess the multiplex PCR reads, holding one entry per CDR3 protein. The profile shows 360,000 or so distinct CDR3 sequences, around 18% of them singletons.

The TCR originated in a woman in her thirties or forties with Graves' ophthalmopathy. The J gene is TRBJ2-1, the V gene TRBV5-4; unclear D gene. The sample was blood. CDR3 in DNA: TGTGCCAGCAGCCCCCAGTCGGCCAATGAGCAGTTCTTC. It specifies CASSPQSANEQFF.